The T cell receptor beta chain under discussion was sequenced for a study of T cells in Graves' hyperthyroidism and ophthalmopathy. With 3 bases clipped from V and 8 bases from J, the junction kept 4 bases outside the gene matches. Per germline, CDR1 KGHSH and CDR2 LQKENI. This CDR3 is built from 16 residues. TCR beta CDR3 sequences were amplified from RNA transcripts. The HTBI primer set served for first-round RT-PCR of the TCR CDR3. TCRdb passed the multiplex PCR reads through MiXCR, listing each CDR3 protein once. The sample has 600,000 to 650,000 distinct CDR3 sequences, 15% to 20% seen once; the top ten hold 3.8%.

The sequenced sample was blood. The TCR comes from a woman aged 25 to 39 with Graves' hyperthyroidism. J is TRBJ2-1 and V is TRBV18; 16 bases agree with TRBD2. CDR3: CASSPLGLAGGDEQFF. The CDR3 nucleotides read TGTGCCAGCTCACCGCTGGGACTAGCGGGAGGGGATGAGCAGTTCTTC.